The clone carrying this TCR beta chain was detected a few times. Its antigen remains unidentified. The data were taken from a study of T cells in Graves' hyperthyroidism and ophthalmopathy. Study results and limitations: Model output signaled ophthalmopathy a median 6.5 months ahead of onset.

What was amplified from RNA transcripts were TCR beta CDR3 regions. RT-PCR in the first round (using the HTBI primer set) targeted the TCR CDR3. Via MiXCR, TCRdb re-called the multiplex PCR reads, giving one row per CDR3 protein. The sample comprises under 350,000 distinct CDR3 sequences, roughly 18% of which are singletons, and around 47% rests with the top ten. V was shortened by 5 bases and J by 2 bases, with 19 bases between the two germline ends. The V gene's germline CDR1 is SGHDT and CDR2 YYEEEE. The CDR3 is made up of 16 amino acids. The source of this sequence is a woman aged 50 to 60 with Graves' hyperthyroidism. The material sequenced was blood. This chain links TRBV5-6 with TRBJ1-2, with unresolved D. This CDR3 is CASSPNYGSRNYGYTF. The CDR3, as DNA: TGTGCCAGCAGTCCAAACTACGGTTCGAGGAACTATGGCTACACCTTC. Supplemented by reference TRBV5-6 and TRBJ1-2, the full variable domain reads DAGVTQSPTHLIKTRGQQVTLRCSPKSGHDTVSWYQQALGQGPQFIFQYYEEEERQRGNFPDRFSGHQFPNYSSELNVNALLLGDSALYLCASSPNYGSRNYGYTFGSGTRLTVV.